This paragraph reports one TCR beta chain. Antigen: not known. This sample was taken from a study of CD8 T cells in ankylosing spondylitis. Study-wide results and caveats: A TCR beta motif made of eight highly homologous variants seemed typical of ankylosing spondylitis blood.

Germline CDR1 is MNHEY and CDR2 is SVGAGI. This CDR3 has 12 amino acids. The V end lost 10 bases, the J end lost 1 base, and 10 bases lay between the germline ends. Scientists made TCR beta libraries using quantitative 5'-RACE with molecular barcodes. TCRdb recomputed calls from the 5' RACE reads with MiXCR, one row per CDR3 protein. The data contain 750,000 to 850,000 distinct CDR3 sequences, about 11% of them seen just once; the ten biggest clones take up just over 0.5%. This TCR was sampled from a male donor with ankylosing spondylitis. The sample consisted of blood, either unsorted or a sorted T cell fraction (not recorded which). This chain connects TRBV6-5 to TRBJ2-5; tentative D call: TRBD1 (5 bases). CDR3 loop: CATRTSQETQYF. CDR3 nucleotide sequence: TGTGCCACCCGGACATCCCAAGAGACCCAGTACTTC.